A selection of T cell receptor beta chains follows, all from one sample in a study of T-cell memory formation after mild COVID-19. TCRdb called the 5' RACE reads again in MiXCR, with one record for every CDR3 protein. Of just over 200,000 distinct CDR3 sequences listed, around 9.1% were seen once; the top ten hold 3.5%. The sequenced sample consisted of PBMCs or a T cell subset sorted from them (not recorded which). These receptors were taken from a man aged 18 to 29 who had mild COVID-19 (a few samples of this study predate the infection). Cell type and time point are not known. CDR3s include the opening cysteine and the closing phenylalanine or tryptophan. The D gene is left open where the match is weak. Clone size is given for some rows only: seen once, a few or many times, or a class if the clone is expanded.

V	J	D	size	CDR3	DNA
TRBV10-2	TRBJ2-5	.	many	CASSVTETQYF	TGCGCCAGCAGTGTGACAGAGACCCAGTACTTC
TRBV12-3/TRBV12-4	TRBJ2-5	.	many	CASSFHGEETQYF	TGTGCCAGCAGTTTTCACGGGGAGGAGACCCAGTACTTC
TRBV21-1	TRBJ2-3	.	.	CASSSGAGGPTDTQYF	TGTGCCAGCAGCTCTGGAGCGGGGGGCCCCACGGATACGCAGTATTTT
TRBV7-9	TRBJ2-3	.	many	CASSTTQTRNTDTQYF	TGTGCCAGCAGCACAACCCAGACACGGAACACAGATACGCAGTATTTT
TRBV27	TRBJ2-5	TRBD2	many	CASSRSSGQETQYF	TGTGCCAGCAGTCGCTCTAGCGGCCAAGAGACCCAGTACTTC
TRBV5-1	TRBJ1-1	.	few	CASSLTYADTEAFF	TGCGCCAGCAGCCTAACGTACGCGGACACTGAAGCTTTCTTT
TRBV7-9	TRBJ1-2	TRBD1	few	CASSFGTGMRFGGYGYTF	TGTGCCAGCAGCTTCGGGACAGGGATGAGATTCGGAGGATATGGCTACACCTTC
TRBV6-2/TRBV6-3	TRBJ2-1	.	.	CASSYYGAQEQFF	TGTGCCAGCAGTTACTATGGGGCCCAGGAGCAGTTCTTC
TRBV12-3/TRBV12-4	TRBJ2-1	TRBD2	few	CASSLSASGSNEQFF	TGTGCCAGCAGTTTATCGGCTAGCGGCAGCAATGAGCAGTTCTTC
TRBV5-1	TRBJ2-5	.	few	CASSLGAGKETQYF	TGCGCCAGCAGCTTGGGGGCAGGGAAAGAGACCCAGTACTTC
TRBV9	TRBJ2-5	.	many	CASSVAVGETQYF	TGTGCCAGCAGCGTAGCTGTGGGAGAGACCCAGTACTTC
TRBV11-2	TRBJ2-3	TRBD2	.	CASSYSGGGGDTQYF	TGTGCCAGCAGTTATAGCGGGGGAGGAGGAGATACGCAGTATTTT
TRBV10-3	TRBJ2-2	.	few	CAISEHIPNTGELFF	TGTGCCATCAGTGAGCACATCCCGAACACCGGGGAGCTGTTTTTT
TRBV11-2	TRBJ1-1	.	.	CASSLTLDTEAFF	TGTGCCAGCAGCTTAACCCTGGACACTGAAGCTTTCTTT
TRBV10-3	TRBJ2-2	TRBD2	few	CAISGLAGNTGELFF	TGTGCCATCAGTGGCTTAGCGGGGAACACCGGGGAGCTGTTTTTT
TRBV7-2	TRBJ1-5	.	few	CASSSGVAIGNQPQHF	TGTGCCAGCAGCTCCGGTGTGGCAATAGGCAATCAGCCCCAGCATTTT
TRBV20-1	TRBJ2-3	.	few	CSARRSSSDTQYF	TGCAGTGCTCGGCGGAGTAGCTCGGATACGCAGTATTTT
TRBV7-2	TRBJ1-2	.	many	CASSLGLARGYTF	TGTGCCAGCAGCCTAGGACTGGCTAGGGGCTACACCTTC
TRBV5-1	TRBJ1-2	.	few	CASSLVRSYGYTF	TGCGCCAGCAGCTTGGTCCGGAGCTATGGCTACACCTTC
TRBV20-1	TRBJ2-5	.	few	CSARGQGAGRETQYF	TGCAGTGCTAGAGGCCAAGGTGCTGGCCGTGAGACCCAGTACTTC
TRBV5-1	TRBJ1-2	.	many	CASSSEPGANYGYTF	TGCGCCAGCAGCTCCGAACCGGGGGCTAACTATGGCTACACCTTC
TRBV7-9	TRBJ1-2	.	few	CASSSTNYGYTF	TGTGCCAGCAGCTCGACCAACTATGGCTACACCTTC
TRBV4-3	TRBJ2-5	TRBD2	.	CASSPRGLGEETQYF	TGCGCCAGCAGCCCGCGGGGACTAGGGGAAGAGACCCAGTACTTC
TRBV24-1	TRBJ2-3	.	many	CATRDPSGTDTQYF	TGTGCCACCCGCGACCCATCGGGCACAGATACGCAGTATTTT
TRBV5-4	TRBJ2-3	TRBD2	few	CASSNGGARGDTQYF	TGTGCCAGCAGCAACGGGGGGGCGCGTGGAGATACGCAGTATTTT
TRBV20-1	TRBJ1-1	TRBD1	.	CSARGGTGRRTEAFF	TGCAGTGCTAGAGGGGGGACAGGGCGGAGAACTGAAGCTTTCTTT
TRBV7-6	TRBJ2-1	TRBD2	.	CASSLSTSGAYNEQFF	TGTGCCAGCAGCTTATCGACTAGCGGGGCCTACAATGAGCAGTTCTTC
TRBV12-3/TRBV12-4	TRBJ1-2	TRBD1	.	CASRLGQLTNYGYTF	TGTGCCAGCAGATTGGGACAGTTAACTAACTATGGCTACACCTTC
TRBV5-4	TRBJ2-2	TRBD1	.	CASSATGGVTGELFF	TGTGCCAGCAGCGCGACAGGGGGCGTAACCGGGGAGCTGTTTTTT
TRBV7-3	TRBJ1-6	.	.	CASSQGESSPLHF	TGTGCCAGCAGTCAGGGAGAGTCGTCACCCCTCCACTTT
TRBV12-3/TRBV12-4	TRBJ1-5	.	few	CASCNQPQHF	TGTGCCAGCTGCAATCAGCCCCAGCATTTT
TRBV9	TRBJ2-7	.	.	CASSVDVSYEQYF	TGTGCCAGCAGCGTTGATGTCTCCTACGAGCAGTACTTC
TRBV6-2/TRBV6-3	TRBJ1-5	.	.	CASSYNRGRSNQPQHF	TGTGCCAGCAGTTACAATAGGGGAAGGAGCAATCAGCCCCAGCATTTT
TRBV12-3/TRBV12-4	TRBJ2-4	.	many	CASSRRGFQYDKNIQYF	TGTGCCAGCAGTCGCAGGGGATTTCAATACGACAAAAACATTCAGTACTTC
TRBV7-9	TRBJ1-1	.	many	CASTPREDTEAFF	TGTGCCAGCACCCCCAGAGAGGACACTGAAGCTTTCTTT
TRBV20-1	TRBJ1-4	.	few	CSAREATNEKLFF	TGCAGTGCTAGAGAAGCAACTAATGAAAAACTGTTTTTT
TRBV28	TRBJ2-3	.	few	CASTRRGTDTQYF	TGTGCCAGCACCCGGCGGGGCACAGATACGCAGTATTTT
TRBV5-1	TRBJ2-2	TRBD1	.	CASSLGPGGFTGELFF	TGCGCCAGCAGCTTGGGGCCAGGGGGATTCACCGGGGAGCTGTTTTTT
TRBV7-2	TRBJ1-2	TRBD1	many	CASSLRDRNYGYTF	TGTGCCAGCAGCTTAAGGGACAGAAACTATGGCTACACCTTC
TRBV10-3	TRBJ1-2	TRBD1	few	CAISDPGTGSGGYTF	TGTGCCATCAGTGATCCCGGGACAGGGAGTGGCGGCTACACCTTC
TRBV5-5	TRBJ2-2	.	many	CASRWEVATGELFF	TGTGCCAGCCGGTGGGAGGTGGCCACCGGGGAGCTGTTTTTT
TRBV7-9	TRBJ1-1	.	few	CASSLAGRRNTEAFF	TGTGCCAGCAGCTTAGCGGGCAGAAGGAACACTGAAGCTTTCTTT
TRBV4-3	TRBJ1-3	TRBD1	few	CASSQDLGTGGGGNTIYF	TGCGCCAGCAGCCAAGATCTTGGGACAGGGGGTGGTGGAAACACCATATATTTT
TRBV5-1	TRBJ2-5	TRBD2	many	CASSFLAEETQYF	TGCGCCAGCAGCTTCCTAGCGGAAGAGACCCAGTACTTC